The next 5 T cell receptor beta chains were all read from a single sample in a study of blood T cell repertoires in COVID-19. Assay: immunoSEQ multiplex PCR; the TCRdb copy retains only in-frame clones and omits some. The data contain fewer than 300,000 clones, about 88% of them singletons. The sample was peripheral blood. Receptors were obtained from a man aged 60 to 75 who had recovered from COVID-19.

The chain couples TRBV25-1 to TRBJ1-2, with TRBD1 matching over 8 bases. CDR3 length equals 16 residues. Germline CDR1 reads MGHDK; CDR2 reads SYGVNS. V was pared by 4 bases and J by 4 bases, with 11 bases of the junction left unmatched. The DNA of the CDR3 is TGTGCCAGCAGTGCCTCGACAGGGGTCTTCTTCTATGGCTACACCTTC. Translation gives CASSASTGVFFYGYTF.

V usage is TRBV19 and J usage is TRBJ1-4, with TRBD1 matching 7 bases. The germline V gene encodes CDR1 LNHDA and CDR2 SQIVND (reference sequence). V shed 5 bases, J shed 5 bases, and the junction held 5 bases outside the gene matches. CDR3 size: 14 residues. CDR3 bases: TGTGCCAGTAGTCGGGGACAGCTGAATGAAAAACTGTTTTTT. Protein: CASSRGQLNEKLFF.

The chain couples TRBV27 to TRBJ1-1; D not resolved. Germline V gene data show CDR1 as MNHEY and CDR2 as SMNVEV (reference sequence). The CDR3 runs 15 residues. With 11 bases removed from V and 3 bases from J, the gap between germline ends came to 22 bases. The DNA for the CDR3 is TGTGCCCGCGGACTCCCGGGGAGGCGGGACACTGAAGCTTTCTTT. It is translated as CARGLPGRRDTEAFF.

This clone was seen only once. The chain uses TRBV7-8 and TRBJ2-1; 13 nucleotides line up with TRBD2. CDR3 size: 14 residues. V gave up 5 bases and J gave up 7 bases; unmatched junction bases: 2. Germline V lookup: CDR1 SGHVS, CDR2 FQNEAQ. The CDR3 DNA reads as TGTGCCAGCAGCGTGGGACTAGCGGGAAATGAGCAGTTCTTC. Translating it yields CASSVGLAGNEQFF.

The genes are TRBV4-2 and TRBJ2-7; 7 bases line up with TRBD2. J gave up 3 bases and V 4 bases, and 27 bases lay outside the gene matches. This CDR3 region has 21 residues. Germline V CDR1 and CDR2: LGHNA, YNFKEQ. This chain's CDR3 is CASSLGGGRGWVSGERYEQYF. In DNA, the CDR3 is TGTGCCAGCAGCCTCGGCGGGGGACGGGGTTGGGTTAGCGGAGAGCGCTACGAGCAGTACTTC.